The next 2 T cell receptor beta chains were all read from a single sample in a study of control samples from healthy donors and cancer patients. Some clones are missing from TCRdb's copy, which holds only in-frame ones; the method was immunoSEQ multiplex PCR. The sample has 100,000 to 120,000 clones; 70% to 90% are singletons. Specimen: PBMCs. These receptors came from a woman aged 55-69 years with lung cancer.

The gene calls are TRBV11-2 and TRBJ2-1; the D gene is possibly TRBD2 (5 bases). V was pared by 6 bases and J by 0 bases, with 18 bases between. The CDR3 loop spans 17 amino acids. Per the germline V gene, CDR1 is SGHAT and CDR2 is FQNNGV. The CDR3 reads CASSEGQLVLSYNEQFF. The CDR3 DNA is TGTGCCAGCAGTGAAGGTCAACTAGTCCTCTCCTACAATGAGCAGTTCTTC. The variable domain in full, with the rest retrieved from reference TRBV11-2 and TRBJ2-1, is EAGVAQSPRYKIIEKRQSVAFWCNPISGHATLYWYQQILGQGPKLLIQFQNNGVVDDSQLPKDRFSAERLKGVDSTLKIQPAKLEDSAVYLCASSEGQLVLSYNEQFFGPGTRLTVL.

This chain connects TRBV6-1 to TRBJ1-2; unclear D gene. Germline CDR1 reads MNHNS; CDR2 reads SASEGT. This CDR3 region has 15 residues. V dropped 3 bases and J dropped 4 bases, with 15 bases sitting between them. The CDR3 loop is CASSDSKIGVYGYTF. The DNA of the CDR3 is TGTGCCAGCAGTGATTCTAAAATTGGGGTCTATGGCTACACCTTC.